This section outlines one T cell receptor (beta chain) sequence together with its context. Assays covered roughly 10^5 TCR templates per sample. Only in-frame clones appear in the TCRdb table, and some are missing; sequencing was by immunoSEQ multiplex PCR. The table shows some 100,000 clones, with around 90% occurring only once. The data belong to a study of siplizumab effects on memory and regulatory T cells. The CDR3 runs 14 residues. The V segment lost 5 bases and the J segment 3 bases; nucleotides outside the gene matches: 3. CDR1 is GTSNPN, CDR2 SVGIG, per germline (reference sequence). The chain joins TRBV30 to TRBJ1-5, with 11 bases aligning to TRBD1. The sequenced sample consisted of CD4+ T cells sorted from blood. The source is a human donor in good health. This CDR3 reads CAWGQGAHNQPQHF. The CDR3, as DNA: TGTGCCTGGGGACAGGGGGCCCACAATCAGCCCCAGCATTTT. The variable domain in full, with the rest retrieved from reference TRBV30 and TRBJ1-5, is SQTIHQWPATLVQPVGSPLSLECTVEGTSNPNLYWYRQAAGRGLQLLFYSVGIGQISSEVPQNLSASRPQDRQFILSSKKLLLSDSGFYLCAWGQGAHNQPQHFGDGTRLSIL.